The rows below give T cell receptor beta chains drawn from one sample of a study of blood T cell repertoires in COVID-19. Profiled with immunoSEQ multiplex PCR; TCRdb holds only in-frame clones, not every one. The repertoire consists of around 130,000 clones, with 85% to 90% occurring once and the leading ten covering 8% to 13%. Sequenced sample: peripheral blood. The receptors were sampled from a woman older than 75 with acute or convalescent COVID-19. Both conserved end residues are part of each CDR3. D genes are given only for firm matches. Some rows mark clone size as missing; the rest say once, few, many or name a class of expanded clone.

cdr3_nt cdr3_aa j_call clone_size d_call v_call
TGTGCCAGCAGTTACGGGTCAGGGTATTATGGCTACACCTTC CASSYGSGYYGYTF TRBJ1-2 few . TRBV6-5
TGTGCCAGCAGCCCCACGCGTACAGATACGCAGTATTTT CASSPTRTDTQYF TRBJ2-3 . . TRBV7-2
TGCGCCAGCAGCGCCGGACAGGGGGTCTATGGCCACACCTTC CASSAGQGVYGHTF TRBJ1-2 . TRBD1 TRBV5-1
TGTGCCTGGAGCAGGGGAGGGGGTAATGAAAAACTGTTTTTT CAWSRGGGNEKLFF TRBJ1-4 . . TRBV30
TGTGCCAGCAGTGGACAGAGCTCCTATAATTCACCCCTCCACTTT CASSGQSSYNSPLHF TRBJ1-6 once . TRBV2
TGTGCCAGCAGGACGGGAGACACTGAAGCTTTCTTT CASRTGDTEAFF TRBJ1-1 . . TRBV6-5
TGTGCCAGCAGTTTTAGACAGTCGAACACTGAAGCTTTCTTT CASSFRQSNTEAFF TRBJ1-1 . . TRBV27
TGCAGCGTTGATCGAGGGAGCACTGAAGCTTTCTTT CSVDRGSTEAFF TRBJ1-1 . . TRBV29-1
TGTGCCAGCAGCCCGGACAGGGCGGCTGGGACCCAGTACTTC CASSPDRAAGTQYF TRBJ2-5 . TRBD1 TRBV6-5
TGTGCCAGCAGCGGGGCAGGGGTTCGGGTGGATACGCAGTATTTT CASSGAGVRVDTQYF TRBJ2-3 . . TRBV6-5
TGTGCCAGCAGACAAGCCGGGGGGGACAATGAGCAGTTCTTC CASRQAGGDNEQFF TRBJ2-1 . TRBD2 TRBV25-1
TGTGCCAGCAGCTGGGACTTCACTCAAGAGACCCAGTACTTC CASSWDFTQETQYF TRBJ2-5 . . TRBV7-9
TGTGCCAGCAGCCATACAGGGGGCTACTATGGCTACACCTTC CASSHTGGYYGYTF TRBJ1-2 once TRBD1 TRBV3-1/TRBV3-2
TGTGCCAGCAGTGACGGGACAGCTAATGAAAAACTGTTTTTT CASSDGTANEKLFF TRBJ1-4 . TRBD1 TRBV2
TGTGCCAGCAGCCTCCGGGGGGGCACTGAAGCTTTCTTT CASSLRGGTEAFF TRBJ1-1 . . TRBV3-1/TRBV3-2
TGCGCCAGCAGCTTGGAACCTCTAAAGGGGAACACCATATATTTT CASSLEPLKGNTIYF TRBJ1-3 once . TRBV5-1
TGCGCCAGCAGCTCCCGACAGGGGGAACGCTATGGCTACACCTTC CASSSRQGERYGYTF TRBJ1-2 . TRBD1 TRBV5-1
TGTGCCAGCAGCGCGGACAGCTGGGACACTGAAGCTTTCTTT CASSADSWDTEAFF TRBJ1-1 . . TRBV6-4
TGTGCCAGCAGCTTAACAGGGGGCGCGTTGCCGAACACTGAAGCTTTCTTT CASSLTGGALPNTEAFF TRBJ1-1 . TRBD1 TRBV7-3
TGTGCCAGCAGTGATGCAGGTCGGCGCAGCAATCAGCCCCAGCATTTT CASSDAGRRSNQPQHF TRBJ1-5 . . TRBV2
TGCGCCAGCAGCCCCAGGCTGGGACTCATTCAGTACTTC CASSPRLGLIQYF TRBJ2-4 . . TRBV5-1
TGTGCCAGCAGCCCTGGTTGGGCCCAAGAGACCCAGTACTTC CASSPGWAQETQYF TRBJ2-5 . . TRBV7-2
TGCGCCAGCAGCTTGTGGTACAGGGCCAATGAGCAGTTCTTC CASSLWYRANEQFF TRBJ2-1 . . TRBV5-1